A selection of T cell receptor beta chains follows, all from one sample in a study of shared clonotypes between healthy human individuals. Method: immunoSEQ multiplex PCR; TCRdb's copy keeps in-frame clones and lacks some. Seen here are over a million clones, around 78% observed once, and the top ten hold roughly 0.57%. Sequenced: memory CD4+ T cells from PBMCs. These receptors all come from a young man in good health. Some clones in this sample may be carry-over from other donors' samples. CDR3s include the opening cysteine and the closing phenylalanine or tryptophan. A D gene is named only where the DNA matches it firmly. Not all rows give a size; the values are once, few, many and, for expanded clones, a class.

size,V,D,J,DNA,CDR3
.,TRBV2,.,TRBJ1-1,TGTGCCAGCAGTGAAAGCACAACGGGCACTGAAGCTTTCTTT,CASSESTTGTEAFF
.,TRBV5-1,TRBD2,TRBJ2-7,TGCGCCAGCAGCTTGGGACTAGCGGGAGGGGCGAACGTCTACGAGCAGTACTTC,CASSLGLAGGANVYEQYF
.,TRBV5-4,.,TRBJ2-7,TGTGCCAGCAGCTTGGGGCAGGGTGAAGAGCAGTACTTC,CASSLGQGEEQYF
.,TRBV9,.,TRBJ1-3,TGTGCCAGCAGCGTAGTTGGGGGATCAAGAAACACCATATATTTT,CASSVVGGSRNTIYF
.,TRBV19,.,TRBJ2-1,TGTGCCAGATGTCTCCTTCAGTTCTTC,CARCLLQFF
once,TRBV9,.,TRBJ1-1,TGTGCCAGCAGCGCGGGGGTTATAGGCACTGAAGCTTTCTTT,CASSAGVIGTEAFF
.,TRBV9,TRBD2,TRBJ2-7,TGTGCCAGCAGCGCCAGCGGGACCTCCTACGAGCAGTACTTC,CASSASGTSYEQYF
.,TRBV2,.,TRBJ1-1,TGTGCCAGCACCCCGGACCAGTGGAACACTGAAGCTTTCTTT,CASTPDQWNTEAFF
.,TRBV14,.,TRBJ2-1,TGTGCCAGCAGCCAAATGGACAATGAGCAGTTCTTC,CASSQMDNEQFF
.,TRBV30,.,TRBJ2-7,TGTGCCTGGAGTTCCCGGCAGGGACTGATCTACGAGCAGTACTTC,CAWSSRQGLIYEQYF
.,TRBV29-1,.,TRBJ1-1,TGCAGCGTTCTCATGGGCACTGAAGCTTTCTTT,CSVLMGTEAFF
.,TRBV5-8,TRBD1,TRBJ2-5,TGTGCCAGCAGCGACATACAAGGACAGGGACAGGGCATGCGGGAGACCCAGTACTTC,CASSDIQGQGQGMRETQYF
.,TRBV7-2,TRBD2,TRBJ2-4,TGTGCCAGCAGCTTAGATAGCGGGATTCAGTACTTC,CASSLDSGIQYF
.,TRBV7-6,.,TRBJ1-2,TGTGCCAGCAGCTTAGCGAGGGGCTATGGCTACACCTTC,CASSLARGYGYTF
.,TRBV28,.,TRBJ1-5,TGTGCCAGCAGTTCTCGAATGGGGTTCCAGCCCCAGCATTTT,CASSSRMGFQPQHF
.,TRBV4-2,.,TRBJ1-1,TGTGCCAGCAGCCAAGAGAACACTGAAGCTTTCTTT,CASSQENTEAFF
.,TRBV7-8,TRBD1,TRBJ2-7,TGTGCCAGCAGCCGGACAGGGGGCGGAGAGGCCTACGAGCAGTACTTC,CASSRTGGGEAYEQYF
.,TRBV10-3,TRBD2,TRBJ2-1,TGTGCCATCAGTGAACGCGGGAGTCTGAATGAGCAGTTCTTC,CAISERGSLNEQFF
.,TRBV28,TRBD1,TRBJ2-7,TGTGCCAGCACCCTTCACCGGTGGGGGACAGGGAGCTACGAGCAGTACTTC,CASTLHRWGTGSYEQYF
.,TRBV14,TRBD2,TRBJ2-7,TGTGCCAGCAGCCAGCTTCTAGCGGGGGCCTACGAGCAGTACTTC,CASSQLLAGAYEQYF
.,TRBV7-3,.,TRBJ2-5,TGTGCCAGCAGCCCTATGTCAGGGCTGGGGGAGACCCAGTACTTC,CASSPMSGLGETQYF
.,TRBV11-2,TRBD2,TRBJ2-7,TGTGCCAGCAGCCCGTTTAGCGGGAGGATCTCCTACGAGCAGTACTTC,CASSPFSGRISYEQYF
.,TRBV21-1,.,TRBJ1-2,TGTGCCAGCAGCGACCGGGACAGGGGGGTAGGGAACTATGGCTACACCTTC,CASSDRDRGVGNYGYTF
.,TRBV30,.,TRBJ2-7,TGTGCCTGGAGTGCTCCGGAGGGGAGCTCCTACGAGCAGTACTTC,CAWSAPEGSSYEQYF
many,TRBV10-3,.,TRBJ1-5,TGTGCCGGGGGGGACCATAGCAATCAGCCCCAGCATTTT,CAGGDHSNQPQHF
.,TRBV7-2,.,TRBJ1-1,TGTGCCAGCAGCTTAGCGGGGCAGGGTAGTGAAGCTTTCTTT,CASSLAGQGSEAFF
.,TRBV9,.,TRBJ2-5,TGTGCCAGCTCAGGCGGGGGCGTAGGAGAGACCCAGTACTTC,CASSGGGVGETQYF
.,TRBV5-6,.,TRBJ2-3,TGTGCCAGCAGCCAAACAGATACGCAGTATTTT,CASSQTDTQYF
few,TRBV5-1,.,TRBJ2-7,TGCGCCAGCAGCTTGATGGGGACGGCCTACGAGCAGTACTTC,CASSLMGTAYEQYF
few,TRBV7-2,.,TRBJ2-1,TGTGCCAGCAGCTTAACCCATGAGCAGTTCTTC,CASSLTHEQFF
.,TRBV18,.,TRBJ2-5,TGTGCCAGCGGGGGGGAGACCCAGTACTTC,CASGGETQYF
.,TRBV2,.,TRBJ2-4,TGTGCCAGCAGTGTGGATCTTAAAGGCATTCAGTACTTC,CASSVDLKGIQYF
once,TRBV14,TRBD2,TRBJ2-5,TGTGCCAGCAGCCCTAGGGCTAGCGGGAGCCCGGCCCAGTACTTC,CASSPRASGSPAQYF
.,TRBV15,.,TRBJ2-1,TGTGCCACCAGCAAAGCGGCTGGGAGGAATGAGCAGTTCTTC,CATSKAAGRNEQFF
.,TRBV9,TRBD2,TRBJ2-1,TGTGCCAGCAGCGTAGGAAGTAGCGGGAGTGTTCATGAGCAGTTCTTC,CASSVGSSGSVHEQFF
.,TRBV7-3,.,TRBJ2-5,TGTGCCAGCAGTCTTCAAGAGACCCAGTACTTC,CASSLQETQYF
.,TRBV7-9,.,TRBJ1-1,TGTGCCAGCAGCTACTCCTCAGCTGAAGCTTTCTTT,CASSYSSAEAFF
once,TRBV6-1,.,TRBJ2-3,TGTGCCAGCAGTGAATACCCAGCCACAGATACGCAGTATTTT,CASSEYPATDTQYF
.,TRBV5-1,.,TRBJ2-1,TGCGCCAGCAGCTTGGGTATTGCGGCTAGGTCTGGCCACAATGAGCAGTTCTTC,CASSLGIAARSGHNEQFF
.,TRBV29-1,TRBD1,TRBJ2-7,TGCAGCGTACAGGGGCATCTCTACGAGCAGTACTTC,CSVQGHLYEQYF